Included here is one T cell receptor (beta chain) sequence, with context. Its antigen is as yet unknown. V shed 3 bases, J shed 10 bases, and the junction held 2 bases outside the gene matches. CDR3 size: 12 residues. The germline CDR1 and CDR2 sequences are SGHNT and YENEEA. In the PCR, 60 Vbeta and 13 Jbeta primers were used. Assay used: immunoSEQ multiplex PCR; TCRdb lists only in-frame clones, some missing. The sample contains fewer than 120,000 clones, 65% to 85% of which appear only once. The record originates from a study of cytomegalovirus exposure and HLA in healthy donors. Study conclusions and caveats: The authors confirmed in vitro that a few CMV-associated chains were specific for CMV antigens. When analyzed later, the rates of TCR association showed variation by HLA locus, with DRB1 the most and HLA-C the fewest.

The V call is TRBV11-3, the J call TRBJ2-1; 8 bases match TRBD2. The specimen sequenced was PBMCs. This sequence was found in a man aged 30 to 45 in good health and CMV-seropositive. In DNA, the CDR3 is TGTGCCAGCAGCTTCGAGCGGGGGGAGCAGTTCTTC. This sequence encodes CASSFERGEQFF.